The 5 T cell receptor beta chains presented below share a single source sample, sequenced in a study of control samples from healthy donors and cancer patients (dated by TCRdb to 2019 to 2021). Receptors were amplified or captured by the immunoSEQ multiplex PCR assay. TCRdb limited this immuneACCESS table to in-frame rearrangements with V and J called. A share of clones is missing; checked studies link under half to unresolved V genes, and the rest is unexplained. Present in this sample are 40,000 to 65,000 clones, 87% of which were seen just once. Jointly, the top ten make up more than 13% of the sample. Sample: PBMCs. The receptors shown here come from a man aged 55 to 70 with head and neck cancer.

The rearrangement links TRBV5-1 to TRBJ2-7; TRBD2 matches 13 bases. Trimming took 4 bases from V and 1 from J; bases not matched to a gene: 5. Germline lookup yields CDR1 SGHRS and CDR2 YFSETQ. CDR3 length: 16 amino acids. The CDR3 region has the DNA TGCGCCAGCAGCGTGGGACTAGCGGGACCGTCCTACGAGCAGTACTTC. Amino acids: CASSVGLAGPSYEQYF.

This clone was observed a single time. At the DNA level, this CDR3 is encoded by other sequences in the same sample as well. The chain carries TRBV7-2 and TRBJ1-4, with 7 nucleotides matching TRBD1. CDR3 size: 14 residues. Per germline, CDR1 SGHTA and CDR2 FQGNSA. The J segment lost 7 bases and the V segment lost 5 bases, leaving 7 bases of the junction unmatched. In nucleotides, the CDR3 is TGTGCCAGCAGCCCCGACAGGGCAAGTGAAAAACTGTTTTTT. It specifies CASSPDRASEKLFF.

The chain has TRBV7-3 and TRBJ2-5; D is unclear. This CDR3 has 13 amino acids. V lost 2 bases and J 4 bases, leaving 8 bases between the germline ends. In germline, CDR1 is SGHTA, CDR2 FQGTGA. The CDR3 sequence: CASSLGIGETQYF. CDR3 nucleotide sequence: TGTGCCAGCAGCTTAGGGATTGGAGAGACCCAGTACTTC.

The J gene is TRBJ1-1, the V gene TRBV28; 10 bases line up with TRBD1. J was trimmed by 4 bases and V by 7 bases; bases with no gene match: 3. The CDR3 has 13 residues. Germline V gives CDR1 MDHEN, CDR2 SYDVKM. CDR3 sequence reads: CASKTGGGTEAFF. The DNA of the CDR3 is TGTGCCAGCAAGACAGGGGGCGGCACTGAAGCTTTCTTT.

The chain is built from TRBV18 and TRBJ1-4; D is unclear. V was trimmed by 3 bases and J by 2 bases, leaving 4 bases between them. In germline, CDR1 is KGHSH, CDR2 LQKENI. CDR3 size: 13 residues. CDR3 DNA: TGTGCCAGCTCACCGAAGACTAATGAAAAACTGTTTTTT. Translating gives CASSPKTNEKLFF. The complete variable domain, with remaining parts taken from reference TRBV18 and TRBJ1-4, reads NAGVMQNPRHLVRRRGQEARLRCSPMKGHSHVYWYRQLPEEGLKFMVYLQKENIIDESGMPKERFSAEFPKEGPSILRIQQVVRGDSAAYFCASSPKTNEKLFFGSGTQLSVL.